What follows are 22 T cell receptor beta chains derived from one specimen sequenced in a study of cytomegalovirus exposure and HLA in healthy donors. The PCR was carried out with 60 Vbeta primers and 13 Jbeta primers. This table comes from immunoSEQ multiplex PCR, and its TCRdb copy is limited to in-frame clones, with some not included. The sample lists 160,000 or so clones, roughly 79% occurring once. The sequenced sample consisted of PBMCs. The source is a man aged 40-49 years in good health and CMV-seronegative.

The chain carries TRBV5-1 and TRBJ2-2, with 7 bases lining up with TRBD2. The CDR3 has 16 residues. CDR1 SGHRS and CDR2 YFSETQ come from the germline V gene. The V gene end was trimmed by 4 bases and the J gene end by 2 bases; junction bases not matched to a gene: 8. CDR3: CASSTQAGLNTGELFF. The CDR3 region has the DNA TGCGCCAGCAGCACACAAGCGGGACTCAACACCGGGGAGCTGTTTTTT. Together with reference TRBV5-1 and TRBJ2-2, the CDR3 gives the full variable domain: KAGVTQTPRYLIKTRGQQVTLSCSPISGHRSVSWYQQTPGQGLQFLFEYFSETQRNKGNFPGRFSGRQFSNSRSEMNVSTLELGDSALYLCASSTQAGLNTGELFFGEGSRLTVL.

V is TRBV2 and J is TRBJ2-3; tentative D call: TRBD1 (5 bases). The germline V gene encodes CDR1 SNHLY and CDR2 FYNNEI. This CDR3 comprises 15 residues. The germline V and J ends were trimmed by 8 bases and 4 bases, with 19 bases remaining between them. The CDR3 DNA is TGTGCCAGCGCTGGACAAGCCTATTCAGCAGATACGCAGTATTTT. This translates into CASAGQAYSADTQYF.

This chain joins TRBV7-9 and TRBJ2-1, with D hard to call. Germline CDR1 and CDR2: SEHNR and FQNEAQ (reference sequence). The CDR3 covers 12 residues. V was trimmed by 5 bases and J by 9 bases, leaving 11 bases between them. The DNA for the CDR3 is TGTGCCAGCAGCCGCCTGAACACTGAGCAGTTCTTC. It translates to CASSRLNTEQFF.

The V and J genes are TRBV5-1 and TRBJ2-7; 7 positions agree with TRBD1. The V gene end was trimmed by 4 bases and the J gene end by 4 bases; junction bases not matched to a gene: 5. CDR1 and CDR2 from the germline V gene are SGHRS and YFSETQ. This CDR3 comprises 13 residues. The CDR3 region is CASSVDREYEQYF. The CDR3 DNA is TGCGCCAGCAGCGTAGACAGGGAATACGAGCAGTACTTC.

This rearrangement joins TRBV28 to TRBJ2-1, with D perhaps TRBD2 (6 bases). This CDR3 is built from 16 residues. V was cut by 5 bases and J by 2 bases, with 16 bases left in between. Germline assignment: CDR1 MDHEN and CDR2 SYDVKM. The CDR3 DNA is TGTGCCAGCAGTACGCGGGGACCTATAACCTACAATGAGCAGTTCTTC. Translated, it gives CASSTRGPITYNEQFF.

V gene TRBV7-2 combines with J gene TRBJ1-2; a weak D match, TRBD1 (5 bases). Germline V gene data show CDR1 as SGHTA and CDR2 as FQGNSA. Between the trimmed V and J ends, which lost 5 bases and 7 bases, there was a span of 20 bases. CDR3 length: 15 amino acids. The CDR3 region is CASSIPGRGSGGYTF. In DNA form, the CDR3 reads TGTGCCAGCAGCATCCCGGGGCGGGGGTCCGGTGGCTACACCTTC.

This sequence joins TRBV7-8 and TRBJ2-7; TRBD1 might be the D (6 bases). Germline CDR1 is SGHVS and CDR2 is FQNEAQ. The ends were cut back, 1 base at V and 4 bases at J, with 17 bases in the middle. The length of the CDR3 is 16 residues. The CDR3 loop reads CASSLDGVGANYEQYV. In DNA, the CDR3 is TGTGCCAGCAGCTTAGATGGGGTGGGGGCCAATTACGAGCAGTACGTC.

The rearrangement joins TRBV28 to TRBJ2-1; 7 bases match TRBD1. The CDR3 length is 15 residues. Germline CDR1 and CDR2: MDHEN and SYDVKM. Unmatched junction bases numbered 10, after V lost 6 bases and J lost 5 bases. The CDR3 coding sequence is TGTGCCAGCAGCCATACAGGGGATCGCGACAATGAGCAGTTCTTC. Its protein is CASSHTGDRDNEQFF.

This clone has a single count. The CDR3 protein is CASSSQGARFYGYTF. The CDR3 bases are TGTGCCAGCAGCTCCCAGGGGGCGCGTTTTTATGGCTACACCTTC. The chain links TRBV7-2 to TRBJ1-2; TRBD1 matches at 8 bases. CDR3 size: 15 residues. Per the germline V gene, CDR1 is SGHTA and CDR2 is FQGNSA. After removal of 4 bases from V and 5 bases from J, the junction contained 9 bases not matched to a gene.

V is TRBV25-1 and J is TRBJ1-2; D possibly corresponds to TRBD1 (5 bases). CDR1 is MGHDK, CDR2 SYGVNS, per germline. This CDR3 has 13 residues. The V and J ends lost 6 bases and 0 bases respectively, with 8 bases between them. The CDR3 protein is CASRGRANYGYTF. The CDR3 nucleotides are TGTGCCAGCAGGGGCAGGGCTAACTATGGCTACACCTTC.

This clone came up a few times. The V call is TRBV6-6, the J call TRBJ2-7; TRBD1 aligns across 8 bases. After removal of 1 base from V and 3 bases from J, the junction contained 8 bases not matched to a gene. CDR1 and CDR2 (germline): MNHNY, SVGAGI (reference sequence). The CDR3 has 16 amino acids. CDR3: CASSYLDRVGGYEQYF. The CDR3 region has the DNA TGTGCCAGCAGTTACTTGGACAGGGTAGGTGGCTACGAGCAGTACTTC.

The chain combines TRBV5-1 with TRBJ2-7; 8 nucleotides align to TRBD2. This CDR3 region has 15 residues. Germline loops: CDR1 SGHRS, CDR2 YFSETQ. The CDR3 is CASSLAGGSMDEQYV. The CDR3 nucleotides are TGCGCCAGCAGTTTGGCGGGAGGTAGCATGGACGAGCAGTACGTC.

The rearrangement uses TRBV7-9 and TRBJ1-3; D unresolved. Trimming shortened V by 0 bases and J by 7 bases, and 10 bases separated the two germline ends. The CDR3 runs to 14 residues. CDR1 is SEHNR, CDR2 FQNEAQ, per germline (reference sequence). The CDR3 is CASSLASIRNTIYF. CDR3 DNA: TGTGCCAGCAGCTTAGCCTCCATTCGGAACACCATATATTTT.

The chain carries TRBV7-9 and TRBJ1-5, with D possibly being TRBD1 (6 bases). Germline V gene sequence: CDR1 SEHNR, CDR2 FQNEAQ (reference sequence). V was trimmed by 2 bases and J by 4 bases, leaving 9 bases between them. The CDR3 is 14 amino acids. CDR3 coding DNA: TGTGCCAGCAGCTTATCAGGGGCGAATCAGCCCCAGCATTTT. It is translated as CASSLSGANQPQHF.

The chain is built from TRBV7-9 and TRBJ2-3; D is possibly TRBD2 (5 bases). The germline V gene encodes CDR1 SEHNR and CDR2 FQNEAQ (reference sequence). The CDR3 has 14 amino acids. The germline V and J ends were trimmed by 4 bases and 4 bases, with 12 bases remaining between them. The CDR3 loop reads CASSSQSGADTQYF. DNA for the CDR3: TGTGCCAGCAGCTCTCAAAGCGGAGCAGATACGCAGTATTTT. Full variable domain (remainder filled in from reference TRBV7-9 and TRBJ2-3): DTGVSQNPRHKITKRGQNVTFRCDPISEHNRLYWYRQTLGQGPEFLTYFQNEAQLEKSRLLSDRFSAERPKGSFSTLEIQRTEQGDSAMYLCASSSQSGADTQYFGPGTRLTVL.

This clone has a single count. CDR3 nucleotides: TGTGCCAGCAGTTTTAATATTCTCGGACTAGCGGACAGCGGGGGCACAGATACGCAGTATTTT. It codes for CASSFNILGLADSGGTDTQYF. V is TRBV27 and J is TRBJ2-3, with 10 nucleotides matching TRBD2. The CDR3 has 21 amino acids. V lost 3 bases and J lost 1; bases outside the gene matches: 19. Germline V gene sequence: CDR1 MNHEY, CDR2 SMNVEV (reference sequence).

The chain is built from TRBV5-1 and TRBJ1-3; 7 bases are a match to TRBD1. The CDR3 consists of 16 residues. Germline CDR1 and CDR2: SGHRS and YFSETQ. Trimming at V came to 2 bases and at J to 3 bases, leaving 8 bases not matched to a gene. The DNA for the CDR3 is TGCGCCAGCAGCTTAGAGGGGACAGCCGATGGAAACACCATATATTTT. Amino acid sequence: CASSLEGTADGNTIYF.

Regarding this clone: At one end the junction does not follow the germline gene, possibly because of a read error. The chain couples TRBV7-3 to TRBJ2-1; 10 bases align to TRBD2. This CDR3 has 13 residues. Germline values: CDR1 SGHTA, CDR2 FQGTGA. CDR3 amino acids: CASSRTSGVEKFF. The CDR3 coding sequence is TGTGCCAGCAGCCGGACTAGCGGAGTTGAGAAGTTCTTC.

The rearrangement links TRBV10-2 to TRBJ2-5; TRBD2 matches at 10 bases. This CDR3 has 20 residues. V was clipped by 7 bases and J by 2 bases; unmatched bases: 22. Germline V lookup: CDR1 WSHSY, CDR2 SAAADI. In nucleotides, the CDR3 is TGCGCCAGCACCAACCCCACGAGCGGGAGGGCCATCGGTGCACAAGAGACCCAGTACTTC. Amino acids: CASTNPTSGRAIGAQETQYF.

V gene TRBV5-5 combines with J gene TRBJ2-7; no clear D gene. The CDR3 loop spans 15 amino acids. The V end was cut by 0 bases, the J end by 4 bases, with 14 bases between. From germline, CDR1 is SGHKS and CDR2 YYEKEE (reference sequence). CDR3 sequence reads: CASSLVGSASYEQYF. DNA of the CDR3: TGTGCCAGCAGCTTGGTCGGGTCGGCCTCGTACGAGCAGTACTTC.

This sequence joins TRBV28 and TRBJ2-7, with 10 bases matching TRBD2. Germline V gene lookup returns CDR1 MDHEN and CDR2 SYDVKM. CDR3 length: 17 amino acids. V lost 5 bases to trimming and J lost 4 bases; unmatched junction nucleotides: 14. CDR3 sequence: CASSSERPSGSVYEQYV. Here the CDR3 DNA reads TGTGCCAGCAGTAGCGAGCGGCCTAGCGGGAGTGTGTACGAGCAGTACGTC.

V is TRBV18 and J is TRBJ2-4, with 11 bases lining up with TRBD2. Germline loops: CDR1 KGHSH, CDR2 LQKENI. The CDR3 sequence is 18 residues long. V dropped 4 bases and J dropped 12; count of bases not matched to a gene: 20. As DNA, the CDR3 is TGTGCCAGCTCACAAATACAGGCTACTAGCGGGGGCCTGGGGGGTCAGTACTTC. Translated, it gives CASSQIQATSGGLGGQYF.